One sample yielded the 13 T cell receptor beta chains listed below, sequenced in a study of blood T cell repertoires in COVID-19 (dated by TCRdb to 2018 to 2021). The library relied on the immunoSEQ multiplex PCR assay. The immuneACCESS repertoire file appears here via TCRdb, limited to in-frame rearrangements. These files lack a portion of the clones; in checked studies, under half of the deficit traces to unresolved V genes, and the cause of the others is not known. A total of approximately 200,000 clones appear in this sample, around 89% of them only once. The ten most abundant clones make up 4% of the sample. Material: peripheral blood. These receptors all stem from a woman in her thirties with acute or convalescent COVID-19.

This clone came up once. This chain connects TRBV18 to TRBJ2-5; perhaps TRBD1 as D (6 bases). V dropped 0 bases and J dropped 4 bases, with 12 bases sitting between them. The CDR3 sequence is 15 residues long. Germline V gene data show CDR1 as KGHSH and CDR2 as LQKENI. The CDR3 nucleotides are TGTGCCAGCTCACCACCAACAGGGATCGGAGAGACCCAGTACTTC. Its translation is CASSPPTGIGETQYF.

The rearrangement joins TRBV4-2 to TRBJ2-6, with a weak D call TRBD2 (5 bases). The CDR3 contains 17 residues. In germline, CDR1 is LGHNA, CDR2 YNFKEQ. The ends were cut back, 0 bases at V and 1 base at J, with 10 bases in the middle. The DNA for the CDR3 is TGTGCCAGCAGCCAAGATCTACGACTATCTGGGGCCAACGTCCTGACTTTC. This encodes CASSQDLRLSGANVLTF.

This chain links TRBV4-1 with TRBJ1-5; 7 positions agree with TRBD1. V gave up 3 bases and J gave up 6 bases; unmatched junction bases: 8. Germline V gene sequence: CDR1 MGHRA, CDR2 YSYEKL. This CDR3 is 15 amino acids long. The CDR3 here is CASSHQTGMGQPQHF. In nucleotides, the CDR3 is TGCGCCAGCAGCCACCAGACAGGGATGGGTCAGCCCCAGCATTTT.

CDR3 in DNA: TGTGCCAGCAGTTCATCATGGGGGCTCTACGAGCAGTACTTC. It encodes CASSSSWGLYEQYF. V and J are TRBV6-5 and TRBJ2-7; D is possibly TRBD1 (6 bases). V was clipped by 4 bases and J by 3 bases, with 13 bases between them. This CDR3 comprises 14 residues. CDR1 and CDR2 (germline): MNHEY, SVGAGI.

V gene TRBV10-2 combines with J gene TRBJ1-1, with 9 bases identical to TRBD1. Germline assignment: CDR1 WSHSY and CDR2 SAAADI. CDR3 length: 14 residues. J gave up 4 bases and V 6 bases, and 6 bases lay outside the gene matches. The CDR3 nucleotides read TGCGCCAGCAGCGCGGGACAGGGTAGCACTGAAGCTTTCTTT. Protein: CASSAGQGSTEAFF.

The CDR3 sequence is CAIAGNGQGRHEQYF. CDR3 nucleotides: TGTGCCATCGCCGGGAACGGACAGGGGCGACACGAGCAGTACTTC. The genes are TRBV10-3 and TRBJ2-7; 9 bases are shared with TRBD1. This CDR3 has 15 residues. Germline CDR1 reads ENHRY; CDR2 reads SYGVKD. V shed 8 bases and J 5 bases; nucleotides not matched to a gene: 13.

The chain has TRBV6-5 and TRBJ2-7; D perhaps matches TRBD1 (6 bases). Germline V gene sequence: CDR1 MNHEY, CDR2 SVGAGI. This CDR3 region has 14 residues. The germline V and J ends were trimmed by 6 bases and 3 bases, with 15 bases remaining between them. In nucleotides, the CDR3 is TGTGCCAGCAGCCCCTCAGACAGGCGCTACGAGCAGTACTTC. Encoded protein: CASSPSDRRYEQYF.

The chain couples TRBV15 to TRBJ2-5, with TRBD1 matching 7 bases. Germline V lookup: CDR1 LNHNV, CDR2 YYDKDF (reference sequence). The V and J ends lost 5 bases and 2 bases, in that order; junction bases with no gene match: 11. There are 16 residues in the CDR3. CDR3 DNA: TGTGCCACCAGCCTTTCTCGTTACAGGGGACAAGAGACCCAGTACTTC. Amino acids: CATSLSRYRGQETQYF.

A note on this clone: Other DNA sequences in the sample encode the same CDR3. The V call is TRBV19, the J call TRBJ2-1; TRBD2 agrees at 13 bases. The V segment lost 5 bases and the J segment 1 base; nucleotides outside the gene matches: 8. The length of the CDR3 is 18 residues. In germline, CDR1 is LNHDA, CDR2 SQIVND (reference sequence). The chain's CDR3 is CASSPRLAGGRSYNEQFF. The CDR3 coding sequence is TGTGCCAGTAGTCCTAGACTAGCGGGAGGACGATCCTACAATGAGCAGTTCTTC.

About this clone itself: Other DNA sequences within the sample encode an identical CDR3. The chain links TRBV27 to TRBJ1-5; weak D call: TRBD1 (5 bases). Germline loops: CDR1 MNHEY, CDR2 SMNVEV (reference sequence). The CDR3 spans 15 residues. Trimming removed 0 bases at V and 1 base at J, with 7 bases between. CDR3 nucleotide sequence: TGTGCCAGCAGTTTATCGGGGGGGAGCAATCAGCCCCAGCATTTT. Its protein is CASSLSGGSNQPQHF.

The chain joins TRBV2 to TRBJ2-7, with D hard to call. The CDR3 contains 11 residues. Trimming pared 10 bases from V and 4 bases from J, leaving 11 bases between. Germline CDR1 and CDR2: SNHLY and FYNNEI. CDR3 sequence (DNA): TGTGCCACCAAGCTTGAGTACGAGCAGTACTTC. It yields the protein CATKLEYEQYF. Combining the CDR3 with reference TRBV2 and TRBJ2-7 gives the whole variable domain EPEVTQTPSHQVTQMGQEVILRCVPISNHLYFYWYRQILGQKVEFLVSFYNNEISEKSEIFDDQFSVERPDGSNFTLKIRSTKLEDSAMYFCATKLEYEQYFGPGTRLTVT.

The chain's CDR3 is CASRAGGWGDTQYF. CDR3 nucleotides: TGCGCCAGCAGGGCAGGGGGCTGGGGAGATACGCAGTATTTT. The chain uses TRBV5-1 and TRBJ2-3; 8 positions agree with TRBD1. CDR1 and CDR2 from the germline V gene are SGHRS and YFSETQ. The CDR3 loop spans 14 amino acids. V was pared by 5 bases and J by 5 bases, with 7 bases of the junction left unmatched.

Note on this clone: The identical CDR3 is also encoded by other nucleotide sequences in the sample. The CDR3 loop is CSARGRETQYF. The CDR3 nucleotides read TGCAGTGCTAGAGGCAGGGAGACCCAGTACTTC. The chain joins TRBV20-1 to TRBJ2-5; no definite D call. CDR3 length equals 11 residues. V was clipped by 1 base and J by 5 bases, with 5 bases between them. Germline lookup yields CDR1 DFQATT and CDR2 SNEGSKA (reference sequence).